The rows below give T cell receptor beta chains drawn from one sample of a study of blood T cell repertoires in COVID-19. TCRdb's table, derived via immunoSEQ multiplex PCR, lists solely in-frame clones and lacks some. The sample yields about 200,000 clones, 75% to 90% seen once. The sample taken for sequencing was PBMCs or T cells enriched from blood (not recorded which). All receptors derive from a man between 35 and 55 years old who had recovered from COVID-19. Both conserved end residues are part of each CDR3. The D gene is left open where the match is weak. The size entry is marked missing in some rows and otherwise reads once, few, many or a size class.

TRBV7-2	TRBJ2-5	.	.	CASSLVAGVAPFQETQYF	TGTGCCAGCAGCTTAGTGGCTGGGGTAGCGCCGTTCCAAGAGACCCAGTACTTC
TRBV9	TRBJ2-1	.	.	CASSVVSSSYNEQFF	TGTGCCAGCAGCGTAGTAAGTAGCTCCTACAATGAGCAGTTCTTC
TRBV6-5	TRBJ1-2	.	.	CASSDSLGQIYGYTF	TGTGCCAGCAGTGACTCTTTGGGCCAGATCTATGGCTACACCTTC
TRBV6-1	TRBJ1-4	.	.	CASSEDPRAPNEKLFF	TGTGCCAGCAGTGAAGACCCCAGGGCCCCTAATGAAAAACTGTTTTTT
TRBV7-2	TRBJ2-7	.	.	CASSLLGAPYEQYF	TGTGCCAGCAGCTTACTTGGGGCCCCCTACGAGCAGTACTTC
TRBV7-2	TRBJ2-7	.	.	CASSSTVAAVEQYF	TGTGCCAGCAGCTCGACAGTAGCGGCGGTAGAGCAGTACTTC
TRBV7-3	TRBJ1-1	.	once	CASSLKTVNLNTEAFF	TGTGCCAGCAGCTTAAAAACAGTAAATTTGAACACTGAAGCTTTCTTT
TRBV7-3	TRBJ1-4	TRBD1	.	CARPGQGSEKLFF	TGTGCCAGACCGGGACAGGGAAGTGAAAAACTGTTTTTT
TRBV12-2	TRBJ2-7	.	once	CASRLTGFGEQYF	TGTGCAAGTCGCTTAACGGGGTTCGGTGAGCAGTACTTC
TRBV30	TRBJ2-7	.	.	CAWSVSGLSYEQYF	TGTGCCTGGAGTGTATCGGGACTCTCCTACGAGCAGTACTTC
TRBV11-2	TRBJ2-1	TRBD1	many	CASSLNDRGLLSSYNEQFF	TGTGCCAGCAGCTTAAACGACAGGGGGCTCCTTAGCTCCTACAATGAGCAGTTCTTC
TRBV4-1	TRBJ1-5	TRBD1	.	CASSQAGGTEYQPQHF	TGCGCCAGCAGCCAAGCTGGGGGGACAGAGTATCAGCCCCAGCATTTT
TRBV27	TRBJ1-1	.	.	CASSLTRNTEAFF	TGTGCCAGCAGTTTAACGCGGAACACTGAAGCTTTCTTT
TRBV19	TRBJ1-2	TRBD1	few	CASSPLGQGLSSIRVDYGYTF	TGTGCCAGTAGTCCCCTGGGACAGGGCCTGTCCTCTATTCGGGTCGACTATGGCTACACCTTC
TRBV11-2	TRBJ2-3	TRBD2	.	CASSLDLLAGGPYTQYF	TGTGCCAGCAGCTTAGATCTCCTAGCGGGAGGGCCATATACGCAGTATTTT
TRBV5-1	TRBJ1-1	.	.	CASSSTLSSAGTEAFF	TGCGCCAGCAGCTCCACCTTATCTAGTGCGGGGACTGAAGCTTTCTTT
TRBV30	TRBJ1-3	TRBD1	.	CAWSFKGGFGNTIYF	TGTGCCTGGAGTTTTAAAGGGGGCTTCGGAAACACCATATATTTT
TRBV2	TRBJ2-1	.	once	CASRNRLVGNEQFF	TGTGCCAGCCGTAATAGACTAGTCGGCAATGAGCAGTTCTTC
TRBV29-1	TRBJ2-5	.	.	CSVLANLAGETQYF	TGCAGCGTGTTGGCAAATTTGGCGGGAGAGACCCAGTACTTC
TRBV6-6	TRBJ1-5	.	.	CASDGGYNQPQHF	TGTGCCAGTGACGGGGGGTACAATCAGCCCCAGCATTTT
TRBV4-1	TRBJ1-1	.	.	CASSQGLWTVVFEAFF	TGCGCCAGCAGCCAGGGATTATGGACAGTCGTTTTTGAAGCTTTCTTT
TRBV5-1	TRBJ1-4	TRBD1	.	CASSLTPGQHEKLFF	TGCGCCAGCAGCTTGACACCGGGACAGCATGAAAAACTGTTTTTT
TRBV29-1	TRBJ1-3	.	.	CSVGDRTLNGNTIYF	TGCAGCGTAGGTGACAGGACTCTAAATGGAAACACCATATATTTT
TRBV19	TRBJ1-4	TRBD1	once	CASSNGQETNEKLFF	TGTGCCAGTAGTAACGGACAGGAAACTAATGAAAAACTGTTTTTT
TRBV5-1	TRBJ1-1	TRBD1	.	CASSFVPGQGEAFF	TGCGCCAGCAGCTTCGTCCCGGGACAGGGAGAAGCTTTCTTT
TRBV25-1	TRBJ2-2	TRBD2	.	CASSGKGLANTGELFF	TGTGCCAGCAGTGGGAAGGGACTAGCGAACACCGGGGAGCTGTTTTTT
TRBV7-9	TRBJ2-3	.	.	CASSLAADTQYF	TGTGCCAGCAGCTTAGCAGCGGATACGCAGTATTTT
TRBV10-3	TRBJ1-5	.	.	CAISSGTGFQPQHF	TGTGCCATCAGTTCCGGCACCGGGTTTCAGCCCCAGCATTTT
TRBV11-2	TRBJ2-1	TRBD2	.	CASSLTSGSYNEQFF	TGTGCCAGCAGCTTGACTAGCGGCTCCTACAATGAGCAGTTCTTC
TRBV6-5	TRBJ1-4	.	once	CASRRDRPHEKLFF	TGTGCCAGCCGCCGCGACAGACCGCACGAAAAACTGTTTTTT